Listed below are T cell receptor beta chains from one sample, sequenced in a study of early T cells in non-severe SARS-CoV-2 infection. TCRdb recomputed calls from the 5' RACE reads with MiXCR, one row per CDR3 protein. The repertoire includes about 48,000 distinct CDR3 sequences, about 7.8% of them detected once, and 5.8% sits in the top ten. Material: whole blood. All receptors derive from an adult who was a healthcare worker with PCR-confirmed SARS-CoV-2 infection or an uninfected control (not recorded which). The CDR3 runs from the conserved cysteine through the conserved F or W. Each record gives: D gene, J gene, clone size, V gene, CDR3 DNA, CDR3 protein. A D gene is named only where the DNA matches it firmly. Clone size appears in some rows only: once, few, many, or a class for an expanded clone.

TRBD2,TRBJ2-2,medium-sized,TRBV5-1,TGCGCCAGCAGTCAACAAGCGGGGTATACCGGGGAGCTGTTTTTT,CASSQQAGYTGELFF
-,TRBJ2-2,few,TRBV11-2,TGTGCCAGCAGCTTAATGCTGAACACCGGGGAGCTGTTTTTT,CASSLMLNTGELFF
TRBD1,TRBJ1-2,many,TRBV18,TGTGCCAGCTCACCGCAGGGGGACTATGGCTACACCTTC,CASSPQGDYGYTF
TRBD2,TRBJ2-2,many,TRBV12-3/TRBV12-4,TGTGCCAGCAGTCCCCAGCGGGGGGGAAACACCGGGGAGCTGTTTTTT,CASSPQRGGNTGELFF
-,TRBJ1-1,few,TRBV15,TGTGCCACCAGCACCCGGGCCGCTGAAGCTTTCTTT,CATSTRAAEAFF
-,TRBJ1-4,many,TRBV4-3,TGCGCCAGCAGCCAGGGGACCGGGAGGAATGAAAAACTGTTTTTT,CASSQGTGRNEKLFF
TRBD1,TRBJ2-7,-,TRBV29-1,TGCAGCGTTGAGGGACAGGGGATCGAGCAGTACTTC,CSVEGQGIEQYF
TRBD2,TRBJ2-2,few,TRBV2,TGTGCCAGCAGCCTCGCCGGGCGGGGGGGCCGCGGGGAGCTGTTTTTT,CASSLAGRGGRGELFF
-,TRBJ2-2,many,TRBV5-1,TGCGCCAGCAGCTTGGGGCCCGCTACCGGGGAGCTGTTTTTT,CASSLGPATGELFF
-,TRBJ2-2,many,TRBV12-3/TRBV12-4,TGTGCCAGCAGTTCCTACGGGGAGCTGTTTTTT,CASSSYGELFF
TRBD2,TRBJ2-3,many,TRBV27,TGTGCCAGCAGTATACTCGGGACTACCCCCACAGATACGCAGTATTTT,CASSILGTTPTDTQYF
-,TRBJ2-7,many,TRBV12-3/TRBV12-4,TGTGCCAGCAGTTGGTTCCGCACCTACGAGCAGTACTTC,CASSWFRTYEQYF
-,TRBJ2-7,few,TRBV15,TGTGCCACCAGCAGAGGACTTTCCTACGAGCAGTACTTC,CATSRGLSYEQYF
-,TRBJ2-3,many,TRBV30,TGTGCCTGGAGACGGGGAGCTAGCACAGATACGCAGTATTTT,CAWRRGASTDTQYF
TRBD2,TRBJ2-3,few,TRBV20-1,TGCAGTGCTAACCTCCAGCGGGGGGGCCGGTTAGATACGCAGTATTTT,CSANLQRGGRLDTQYF
-,TRBJ1-1,many,TRBV5-1,TGCGCCAGCAGCTGGGGACTCGCCTTCCCGAACACTGAAGCTTTCTTT,CASSWGLAFPNTEAFF
TRBD1,TRBJ2-7,-,TRBV7-8,TGTGCCAGCAGCTTAGCCGACAGGGACAGGGTTTACGAGCAGTACTTC,CASSLADRDRVYEQYF
-,TRBJ1-1,-,TRBV11-2,TGTGCCAGCAGCTTGATAATGTCTAACACTGAAGCTTTCTTT,CASSLIMSNTEAFF
-,TRBJ2-3,many,TRBV18,TGTGCCAGCTCAACGTACGGGGAATCCACAGATACGCAGTATTTT,CASSTYGESTDTQYF
-,TRBJ2-1,-,TRBV4-2,TGTGCCAGCAGCCAAGATTCCGGGGACCTGAATGAGCAGTTCTTC,CASSQDSGDLNEQFF
-,TRBJ2-7,-,TRBV28,TGTGCCAGCAGTCAGCTCTTGAGCGAGCAGTACTTC,CASSQLLSEQYF
-,TRBJ1-2,-,TRBV6-5,TGTGCCAGCAGACATGACCGATACTATGGCTACACCTTC,CASRHDRYYGYTF
TRBD1,TRBJ2-7,-,TRBV29-1,TGCAGCGTTTGGGGCTCCGGACAGGACTACGAGCAGTACTTC,CSVWGSGQDYEQYF
-,TRBJ2-5,-,TRBV28,TGTGCCAGCAGGAGGGGATCGAGAGAGACCCAGTACTTC,CASRRGSRETQYF
TRBD1,TRBJ2-5,-,TRBV27,TGTGCCAGCAGTCTACAGGGGGCAGGAGAGACCCAGTACTTC,CASSLQGAGETQYF
-,TRBJ1-3,-,TRBV20-1,TGCAGTGCTAGAGATCCGATGGCGGGGGTAAACACCATATATTTT,CSARDPMAGVNTIYF
-,TRBJ2-4,many,TRBV7-8,TGTGCCAGCAGCTTACGAGACACGATACTAGCCAAAAACATTCAGTACTTC,CASSLRDTILAKNIQYF
TRBD1,TRBJ1-6,-,TRBV4-3,TGCGCCAGCAGCCAAGATTTGGGGACAGGGGGTTCACCCCTCCACTTT,CASSQDLGTGGSPLHF
-,TRBJ2-3,many,TRBV24-1,TGTGCCACCAGTGCTCCACAGGGATCGGCTACGCAGTATTTT,CATSAPQGSATQYF
-,TRBJ1-1,few,TRBV14,TGTGCCAGCAGCCAAGGATTGACTGAAGCTTTCTTT,CASSQGLTEAFF
-,TRBJ1-3,many,TRBV27,TGTGCCAGCAGTCCCCTCTCTGGAAACACCATATATTTT,CASSPLSGNTIYF
-,TRBJ2-1,few,TRBV6-1,TGTGCCAGCACCGAGGGACGGAGCTCCTACAATGAGCAGTTCTTC,CASTEGRSSYNEQFF
-,TRBJ2-3,-,TRBV7-2,TGTGCCAGCGGGGTCCCAGATACGCAGTATTTT,CASGVPDTQYF
-,TRBJ1-1,medium-sized,TRBV12-3/TRBV12-4,TGTGCCAGCAGCCCCTCAGGGAGGGGGGCGCGGACTGAAGCTTTCTTT,CASSPSGRGARTEAFF
-,TRBJ2-2,-,TRBV7-8,TGTGCCAGCAGCCTCCGGTTCTCGAACACCGGGGAGCTGTTTTTT,CASSLRFSNTGELFF
TRBD2,TRBJ2-3,few,TRBV18,TGTGCCAGCTCTCCCAGGCGACTAGCGGAAGATACGCAGTATTTT,CASSPRRLAEDTQYF
-,TRBJ2-1,-,TRBV5-1,TGCGCCAGCAGCGCGGACTCGACCTACAATGAGCAGTTCTTC,CASSADSTYNEQFF
TRBD2,TRBJ2-7,few,TRBV5-6,TGTGCCAGCAGCTTGCTTCTAGCGGGGACTTACGAGCAGTACTTC,CASSLLLAGTYEQYF
-,TRBJ1-2,many,TRBV19,TGTGCCAGTAGTACACTCGATACAGACTACTATGGCTACACCTTC,CASSTLDTDYYGYTF
-,TRBJ2-7,many,TRBV20-1,TGCAGTGCTAGAGACCCGCGGGCTACCTACGAGCAGTACTTC,CSARDPRATYEQYF
-,TRBJ1-1,many,TRBV14,TGTGCCAGCAGCCTGGGCCGTCTTGGCACTGAAGCTTTCTTT,CASSLGRLGTEAFF
-,TRBJ2-3,many,TRBV11-2,TGTGCCAGCAGCTTAATGAGCGGCACAGATACGCAGTATTTT,CASSLMSGTDTQYF
TRBD1,TRBJ2-1,few,TRBV19,TGTGCCAGTAGTATACGGGGACAGGGGTTCGATGAGCAGTTCTTC,CASSIRGQGFDEQFF
-,TRBJ2-1,many,TRBV29-1,TGCAGCGTTGAAAGGCAGGGAACTGTCCTTAATGAGCAGTTCTTC,CSVERQGTVLNEQFF
TRBD1,TRBJ1-6,many,TRBV4-3,TGCGCCAGCAGCCAAAGTGGCGGGACAGTTAATTCACCCCTCCACTTT,CASSQSGGTVNSPLHF
-,TRBJ1-3,few,TRBV7-9,TGTGCCAGCAGCTTAGTTGTAACTGGAAACACCATATATTTT,CASSLVVTGNTIYF
-,TRBJ2-1,-,TRBV18,TGTGCCAGCTCACCACCCAACTACAATGAGCAGTTCTTC,CASSPPNYNEQFF
-,TRBJ1-1,many,TRBV7-3,TGTGCCAGCAGCTACCACGGTGGAGCGAACACTGAAGCTTTCTTT,CASSYHGGANTEAFF
-,TRBJ2-2,many,TRBV6-1,TGTGCCAGCAGTGCGGGGGAGGAGACCGGGGAGCTGTTTTTT,CASSAGEETGELFF
-,TRBJ2-3,-,TRBV9,TGTGCCAGCAGCGTTGACGGACCTAGCACAGATACGCAGTATTTT,CASSVDGPSTDTQYF
TRBD1,TRBJ2-7,many,TRBV28,TGTGCCAGCAGTTTTTGGGACAGGGTCTACGAGCAGTACTTC,CASSFWDRVYEQYF